This TCR beta chain was identified in a study of blood T cell repertoires in COVID-19. About the research overall: The United States, Italy and Spain supplied acute and convalescent COVID-19 samples. T cells, B-cell-depleted T cells, or PBMCs provided the cDNA or gDNA that served as material.

Trimming at V came to 7 bases and at J to 5 bases, leaving 10 bases not matched to a gene. CDR3 size: 13 residues. Germline CDR1 reads SQVTM; CDR2 reads ANQGSEA. Source study methods: Amplified reference gene primers provided the basis for estimating nucleated cell counts. Some clones are missing from TCRdb's copy, which holds only in-frame ones; the method was immunoSEQ multiplex PCR. That table gives V, J and clone size, and the DNA gave D and trimming. Here the sample spans about 400,000 clones, more than 80% being singletons. What was sequenced was peripheral blood. The rearrangement links TRBV29-1 to TRBJ2-5; 7 bases agree with TRBD2. The clonotype comes from a middle-aged man with acute or convalescent COVID-19. This CDR3 is CSAEGAGEETQYF. CDR3 in DNA: TGCAGCGCCGAGGGCGCGGGAGAGGAGACCCAGTACTTC. The variable domain in full, completed from reference TRBV29-1 and TRBJ2-5, reads SAVISQKPSRDICQRGTSLTIQCQVDSQVTMMFWYRQQPGQSLTLIATANQGSEATYESGFVIDKFPISRPNLTFSTLTVSNMSPEDSSIYLCSAEGAGEETQYFGPGTRLLVL.